This T cell receptor (beta chain) is from a study of T cells in Graves' hyperthyroidism and ophthalmopathy. Regarding the study as a whole: Clonotypes that were expanded in thyroid above 0.001 mostly appeared in blood too. A model using 13 V-J features told ophthalmopathy apart from stable hyperthyroidism.

Amplification yielded TCR beta CDR3 regions, with RNA transcripts as the source. Using the HTBI primer set, a first-round RT-PCR was run on the TCR CDR3. TCRdb independently ran MiXCR on the multiplex PCR reads; one entry per CDR3 protein. This table holds approximately 640,000 distinct CDR3 sequences, just under 45% found once. This clonotype was recorded a few times. Its antigen is currently unknown. CDR1 is SGHTS and CDR2 is YDEGEE in the germline V gene. With 6 bases removed from V and 3 bases from J, the gap between germline ends came to 16 bases. The CDR3 contains 15 residues. Lactation, pregnancy, other autoimmune disease or uncontrolled infection excluded patients.

The receptor's source is an adult man with Graves' disease, either hyperthyroidism or ophthalmopathy (not recorded which). The chain couples TRBV5-8 to TRBJ1-5; D is unresolved. The sequencing input was peripheral blood or thyroid tissue (not recorded which). CDR3 DNA sequence: TGTGCCAGCATCTCGGGTGGGCGGATCAATCAGCCCCAGCATTTT. It translates to CASISGGRINQPQHF.